The 7 T cell receptor beta chains below were found in one sample sequenced in a study of cytomegalovirus exposure and HLA in healthy donors. Primers: 60 Vbeta forward and 13 Jbeta reverse. Profiled with immunoSEQ multiplex PCR; TCRdb holds only in-frame clones, not every one. The repertoire holds 240,000 or so clones, with roughly 87% as singletons. The sequencing sample was made of PBMCs. The receptors come from a woman in her thirties or forties in good health and CMV-seropositive.

This chain joins TRBV6-1 and TRBJ1-2; D unclear. V gave up 0 bases and J gave up 4 bases, with 3 bases separating them. Germline CDR1 MNHNS, CDR2 SASEGT. There are 12 residues in the CDR3. Here the CDR3 DNA reads TGTGCCAGCAGTGAAGCGAGCTATGGCTACACCTTC. Its protein product is CASSEASYGYTF.

This chain links TRBV5-1 with TRBJ2-1, with TRBD1 matching over 7 bases. Germline trimming cut 0 bases from V and 5 bases from J; bases unmatched to any gene: 5. Germline values: CDR1 SGHRS, CDR2 YFSETQ. CDR3 length equals 15 residues. CDR3 loop: CASSLEGANHNEQFF. The CDR3 DNA reads TGCGCCAGCAGCTTGGAGGGGGCCAACCACAATGAGCAGTTCTTC.

The chain uses TRBV6-5 and TRBJ1-2, with TRBD1 matching over 9 bases. The CDR3 is made up of 14 amino acids. Germline V gives CDR1 MNHEY, CDR2 SVGAGI. With V trimmed by 6 bases and J by 2 bases, 4 bases remained unmatched. The CDR3 coding sequence is TGTGCCAGCAGAAAGGACAGGGGAAACTATGGCTACACCTTC. Translating it yields CASRKDRGNYGYTF.

The chain carries TRBV7-3 and TRBJ1-3; D is possibly TRBD1 (5 bases). Between the trimmed V and J ends, which lost 5 bases and 2 bases, there was a span of 13 bases. There are 15 residues in the CDR3. The germline CDR1 and CDR2 sequences are SGHTA and FQGTGA. The CDR3 DNA reads as TGTGCCAGCAGCGCAATCGGGGGGACTGGAAACACCATATATTTT. Its translation: CASSAIGGTGNTIYF.

V usage is TRBV5-1 and J usage is TRBJ2-1; TRBD2 aligns across 11 bases. CDR1 SGHRS and CDR2 YFSETQ come from the germline V gene. V dropped 5 bases and J dropped 7; count of bases not matched to a gene: 5. The CDR3 extends over 14 amino acids. CDR3 DNA sequence: TGCGCCAGCAGACTAGCGGGGGCTGCGAATGAGCAGTTCTTC. It codes for CASRLAGAANEQFF.

The chain carries TRBV30 and TRBJ2-1; possible D gene TRBD1, 5 bases. Looked up from germline, CDR1 is GTSNPN and CDR2 is SVGIG (reference sequence). This CDR3 has 14 amino acids. Trimming removed 0 bases from V and 2 bases from J, with 8 bases in between. CDR3 sequence reads: CAWSVQATYNEQFF. The CDR3 coding sequence is TGTGCCTGGAGTGTACAGGCGACCTACAATGAGCAGTTCTTC.

The chain links TRBV19 to TRBJ1-1; 7 nucleotides align to TRBD1. Trimming removed 4 bases from V and 0 bases from J; junction bases left unmatched: 2. The CDR3 extends over 14 amino acids. Germline V gives CDR1 LNHDA, CDR2 SQIVND (reference sequence). In DNA, the CDR3 is TGTGCCAGTAGTAAGACAGGGATGAACACTGAAGCTTTCTTT. Translated: CASSKTGMNTEAFF.